This T cell receptor beta chain was recorded in a study of metastatic and nonmetastatic thyroid tumors. Study as a whole: Repertoire comparison spanned blood and tumor or nodule tissue of malignant and benign thyroid patients. Whole-study findings and limits: Patients with malignant thyroid tumors reportedly had significantly higher TCR beta diversity than those with benign nodules, in blood and tumor.

Thyroid surgery was performed in patients who had received no treatment beforehand. How the authors handled the data: Across clinicopathological groups, CDR3 differences served as the basis for building a distant-metastasis classifier for papillary thyroid cancer. TCRdb re-processed the PCR reads through MiXCR. Here the V and J calls rest on TCRdb's processing, not on the authors' analysis. In the table there are over 45,000 clones, 24% of which are singletons. The V end was cut by 1 base, the J end by 2 bases, with 18 bases between. Looked up from germline, CDR1 is LNHNV and CDR2 is YYDKDF (reference sequence). This CDR3 contains 17 residues. Turning to this clone: Its antigen is not identified.

The sequence came from a male donor with papillary thyroid cancer or a benign thyroid nodule (not recorded which). Some clones in this sample may be carry-over from other donors' samples. The sequenced material came from blood. The J gene is TRBJ2-7, the V gene TRBV15; maybe TRBD2 (5 bases). The CDR3 loop reads CATSRGRLAGRTYEQYF. The CDR3 DNA is TGTGCCACCAGCAGAGGTCGACTGGCGGGCCGAACCTACGAGCAGTACTTC.